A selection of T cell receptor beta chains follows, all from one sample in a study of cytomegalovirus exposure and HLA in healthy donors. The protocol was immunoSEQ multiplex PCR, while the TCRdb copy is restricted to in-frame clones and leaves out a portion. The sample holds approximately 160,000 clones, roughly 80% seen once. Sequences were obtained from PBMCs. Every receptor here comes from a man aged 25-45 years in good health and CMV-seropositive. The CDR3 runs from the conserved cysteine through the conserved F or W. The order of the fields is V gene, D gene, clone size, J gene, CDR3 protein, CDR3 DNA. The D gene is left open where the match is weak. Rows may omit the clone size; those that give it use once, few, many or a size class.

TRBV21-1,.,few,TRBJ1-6,CASSPHRGTEVNSPLHF,TGTGCCAGCAGCCCTCACCGTGGGACAGAGGTTAATTCACCCCTCCACTTT
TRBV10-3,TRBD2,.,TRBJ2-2,CAISEQGLAGGSGELFF,TGTGCCATCAGTGAGCAAGGACTAGCGGGAGGATCAGGGGAGCTGTTTTTT
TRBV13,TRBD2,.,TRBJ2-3,CASSSRLAGRTDTQYF,TGTGCCAGCAGCTCCCGACTAGCGGGACGCACAGATACGCAGTATTTT
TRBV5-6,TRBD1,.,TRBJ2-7,CASSWGTGTLGSYEQYF,TGTGCCAGCAGCTGGGGGACAGGGACGCTCGGCTCCTACGAGCAGTACTTC
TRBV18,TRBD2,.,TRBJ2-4,CASSQSGENIQYF,TGTGCCAGCTCACAGAGCGGGGAAAACATTCAGTACTTC
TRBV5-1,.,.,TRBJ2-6,CASSSGGANVLTF,TGCGCCAGCAGCTCGGGGGGGGCCAACGTCCTGACTTTC
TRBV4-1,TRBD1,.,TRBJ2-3,CASSQVEQGYDTQYF,TGCGCCAGCAGCCAAGTTGAACAGGGGTATGATACGCAGTATTTT
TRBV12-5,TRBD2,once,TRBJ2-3,CASGLAGGRGTDTQYF,TGTGCTAGTGGACTAGCGGGGGGGCGGGGCACAGATACGCAGTATTTT
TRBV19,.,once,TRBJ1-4,CASSPNYEKLFF,TGTGCCAGTAGCCCTAACTATGAAAAACTGTTTTTT
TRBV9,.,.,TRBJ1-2,CASSVAGGAGGYTF,TGTGCCAGCAGCGTAGCGGGGGGCGCAGGGGGCTACACCTTC
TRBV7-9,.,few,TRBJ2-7,CASSLEGAYEQYF,TGTGCCAGCAGCTTAGAAGGGGCCTACGAGCAGTACTTC
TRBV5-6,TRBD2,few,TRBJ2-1,CASSAGLAGYNEQFF,TGTGCCAGCAGCGCGGGACTAGCGGGATACAATGAGCAGTTCTTC
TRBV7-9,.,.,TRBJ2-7,CASSLLPPPGEQYF,TGTGCCAGCAGCTTACTACCACCCCCGGGCGAGCAGTACTTC
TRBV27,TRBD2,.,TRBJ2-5,CASSLGLAGGIQETQYF,TGTGCCAGCAGTTTAGGACTAGCGGGCGGTATACAAGAGACCCAGTACTTC
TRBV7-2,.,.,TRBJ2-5,CASSLVGGGRETQYF,TGTGCCAGCAGCTTAGTGGGTGGGGGCCGGGAGACCCAGTACTTC
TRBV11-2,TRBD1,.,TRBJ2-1,CASSRTGQDYNEQFF,TGTGCCAGCAGTCGAACGGGACAGGACTACAATGAGCAGTTCTTC
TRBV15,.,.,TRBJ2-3,CATSRDRRGDTQYF,TGTGCCACCAGCAGAGATCGCAGAGGAGATACGCAGTATTTT
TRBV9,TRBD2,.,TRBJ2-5,CASSVTVLAGGQETQYF,TGTGCCAGCAGCGTAACGGTTCTAGCGGGGGGGCAAGAGACCCAGTACTTC
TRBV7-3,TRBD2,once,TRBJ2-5,CASSPTSLAGGTTETQYF,TGTGCCAGCAGCCCGACAAGCCTAGCGGGAGGTACTACGGAGACCCAGTACTTC
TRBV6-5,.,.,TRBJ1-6,CASSYSPGVDSPLHF,TGTGCCAGCAGTTACTCCCCAGGGGTTGATTCACCCCTCCACTTT
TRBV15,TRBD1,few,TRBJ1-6,CATSRETGINSPLHF,TGTGCCACCAGCAGAGAGACAGGGATCAATTCACCCCTCCACTTT
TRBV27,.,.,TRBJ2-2,CASSLRGTGELFF,TGTGCCAGCAGTTTAAGAGGGACCGGGGAGCTGTTTTTT
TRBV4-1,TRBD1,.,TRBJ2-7,CASSQDAGTGSSYEQYF,TGCGCCAGCAGCCAAGACGCGGGGACAGGGTCTAGCTACGAGCAGTACTTC